The 11 T cell receptor beta chains given below trace back to one sample, sequenced in a study of low-dose radiotherapy and immunotherapy resistance in tumors. Regarding time point: before trial treatment. cDNA synthesis used a TRAV/TRBV-specific primer set for both chains. TCRs were put through roughly 20 PCR cycles of amplification with Phusion. A constant-region primer and the V-primer adapter served as the primer pair. TCRdb reprocessed the reads via MiXCR and lists one record per CDR3 protein. The data show some 82,000 distinct CDR3 sequences, over 15% seen once. The sequenced sample was PBMCs, obtained before treatment. The receptors stem from a male donor with prostate cancer.

This clonotype occurred many times. The rearrangement uses TRBV28 and TRBJ2-1; 7 bases are shared with TRBD2. V was clipped by 6 bases and J by 6 bases; unmatched bases: 11. The CDR3 length is 15 residues. Germline V lookup: CDR1 MDHEN, CDR2 SYDVKM. This chain's CDR3 is CASSLGGEGLNEQFF. CDR3 DNA: TGTGCCAGCAGCCTGGGGGGGGAGGGCCTCAATGAGCAGTTCTTC.

This clonotype has at least ten counts. The chain has TRBV19 and TRBJ2-2; a possible D gene is TRBD1 (6 bases). The V gene lost 3 bases and the J gene lost 7 bases, with 12 bases spanning the gap. The germline CDR1 and CDR2 sequences are LNHDA and SQIVND (reference sequence). The CDR3 is 14 residues long. The CDR3 DNA reads as TGTGCCAGTAGTATGGGGACACTCAGCGGGGAGCTGTTTTTT. Its protein is CASSMGTLSGELFF.

This clonotype was observed many times. V usage is TRBV7-2 and J usage is TRBJ2-3; TRBD2 matches at 15 bases. The CDR3 loop spans 22 amino acids. J gave up 4 bases and V 3 bases, and 20 bases lay outside the gene matches. Germline values: CDR1 SGHTA, CDR2 FQGNSA. The DNA of the CDR3 is TGTGCCAGCAGCTTGACTAGCGGGGTCCCGGGACTAGCGGGAGGCCTCGCAGATACGCAGTATTTT. It codes for CASSLTSGVPGLAGGLADTQYF.

The sample holds many counts of this clonotype. The chain joins TRBV27 to TRBJ2-2; D might be TRBD2 (7 bases). The V gene's germline CDR1 is MNHEY and CDR2 SMNVEV (reference sequence). The CDR3 length is 16 residues. Trimming shortened V by 0 bases and J by 4 bases, and 12 bases separated the two germline ends. CDR3 region: CASSLSLGGLTGELFF. DNA of the CDR3: TGTGCCAGCAGTTTATCGCTGGGGGGGCTCACCGGGGAGCTGTTTTTT.

This clonotype was counted ten times or more. The DNA for the CDR3 is TGTGCCAGCAGCTCACAGGGTTTTGGGGCAAAACTGTTTTTT. Protein sequence: CASSSQGFGAKLFF. J is TRBJ1-4 and V is TRBV6-2 or TRBV6-3, with D possibly being TRBD1 (6 bases). Germline V gene data show CDR1 as MNHEY and CDR2 as SVGEGT. V was trimmed by 6 bases and J by 10 bases, leaving 18 bases between them. The CDR3 extends over 14 amino acids.

The table lists this clonotype with many counts. J is TRBJ1-3 and V is TRBV4-1; D is unresolved. Trimming cost V 0 bases and J 1 base, with 7 bases left between them. The germline V gene has CDR1 MGHRA and CDR2 YSYEKL. The CDR3 has 15 amino acids. This chain's CDR3 is CASSQDFGSGNTIYF. The CDR3 coding sequence is TGCGCCAGCAGCCAAGATTTTGGGTCTGGAAACACCATATATTTT.

This clonotype occurred many times. CDR3: CSATTGGALTGELFF. The CDR3 bases are TGCAGTGCTACAACAGGGGGCGCTTTAACCGGGGAGCTGTTTTTT. This chain connects TRBV20-1 to TRBJ2-2; 9 nucleotides match TRBD1. This CDR3 contains 15 residues. Germline-derived CDR1 and CDR2 are DFQATT and SNEGSKA (reference sequence). V gave up 4 bases and J gave up 5 bases; unmatched junction bases: 8.

The chain recombines TRBV4-3 with TRBJ2-3; 7 nucleotides agree with TRBD2. Losses at the gene ends were 3 bases for V and 1 base for J; bases not matched to a gene: 4. The CDR3 has 15 amino acids. CDR1 LGHNA and CDR2 YSLEER come from the germline V gene. This CDR3 is CASSQTLAGTDTQYF. The CDR3 DNA reads TGCGCCAGCAGCCAGACCCTAGCGGGCACAGATACGCAGTATTTT.

As to this clonotype: A far larger clone is off by one base, so a read error is likely. The rearrangement uses TRBV13 and TRBJ2-7; D uncertain. Deletions cut 5 bases from V and 4 bases from J, with 12 bases between. This CDR3 is 13 amino acids long. CDR1 and CDR2 from the germline V gene are PRHDT and FYEKMQ (reference sequence). The CDR3: CASSEKVMYEQYF. The CDR3 nucleotides are TGTGCCAGCAGCGAGAAAGTTATGTACGAGCAGTACTTC.

The sample holds many counts of this clonotype. The V call is TRBV6-2 or TRBV6-3, the J call TRBJ2-3, with 8 bases identical to TRBD1. This CDR3 comprises 15 residues. The germline CDR1 and CDR2 sequences are MNHEY and SVGEGT. J lost 8 bases, V lost 6 bases, and 13 bases had no gene match. CDR3 loop: CASRKTGAEGGTQYF. The CDR3 DNA sequence: TGTGCCAGCAGGAAGACAGGGGCCGAAGGAGGTACGCAGTATTTT.

The sample holds a few counts of this clonotype. The CDR3: CASSYAGAGADTQYF. CDR3 coding DNA: TGTGCCAGCAGTTATGCCGGAGCAGGAGCAGATACGCAGTATTTT. This chain links TRBV12-3 or TRBV12-4 with TRBJ2-3, with unresolved D. Trimming left V 4 bases short and J 4 bases short, with 15 bases between. This CDR3 region has 15 residues.